Below, 20 T cell receptor beta chains from the same sample are listed, as sequenced in a study of blood T cell repertoires in COVID-19. Here immunoSEQ multiplex PCR was the method, and the copy in TCRdb shows in-frame clones only, minus some. The data hold 35,000 to 50,000 clones, with about 85% observed a single time. Input material: peripheral blood. Receptors originate from a human donor in a cohort sampled during active COVID-19.

The chain carries TRBV19 and TRBJ2-5, with 8 bases that match TRBD1. The V gene's germline CDR1 is LNHDA and CDR2 SQIVND (reference sequence). This CDR3 comprises 15 residues. Trimming removed 5 bases from V and 5 bases from J; junction bases left unmatched: 10. CDR3 protein: CASSQGAQGLETQYF. CDR3 bases: TGTGCCAGTAGTCAGGGGGCGCAGGGGTTGGAGACCCAGTACTTC.

The rearrangement joins TRBV7-2 to TRBJ2-1, with 7 bases aligning to TRBD1. Germline loops: CDR1 SGHTA, CDR2 FQGNSA. The CDR3 consists of 15 residues. Trimming cost V 5 bases and J 3 bases; bases outside gene matches: 7. CDR3 coding DNA: TGTGCCAGCAGCGAGGGGGCGCTTAACTACAATGAGCAGTTCTTC. Its translation: CASSEGALNYNEQFF.

J is TRBJ2-4 and V is TRBV10-3; TRBD2 matches 7 bases. This CDR3 comprises 11 residues. Looked up from germline, CDR1 is ENHRY and CDR2 is SYGVKD. Unmatched junction bases numbered 1, after V lost 8 bases and J lost 6 bases. The CDR3 here is CAIGGGNIQYF. In DNA, the CDR3 is TGTGCCATCGGGGGGGGAAACATTCAGTACTTC.

The J gene is TRBJ2-7, the V gene TRBV21-1; TRBD2, the table's D call, lacks a check against the DNA. TRBV21-1 is tagged as a pseudogene. This CDR3 has 15 residues. The CDR3 spells CASSPTSGGPWEQYF. For the CDR3, the DNA is TGTGCCAGCAGCCCTACTAGCGGGGGCCCCTGGGAGCAGTACTTC.

V usage is TRBV28 and J usage is TRBJ2-5; 10 positions agree with TRBD1. V lost 5 bases to trimming and J lost 5 bases; unmatched junction nucleotides: 5. Germline CDR1 reads MDHEN; CDR2 reads SYDVKM. The CDR3 runs 14 residues. CDR3 DNA sequence: TGTGCCAGCAGTGGGACAGGGGAACGGGAGACCCAGTACTTC. Protein sequence: CASSGTGERETQYF. Combining the CDR3 with reference TRBV28 and TRBJ2-5 gives the whole variable domain DVKVTQSSRYLVKRTGEKVFLECVQDMDHENMFWYRQDPGLGLRLIYFSYDVKMKEKGDIPEGYSVSREKKERFSLILESASTNQTSMYLCASSGTGERETQYFGPGTRLLVL.

V and J are TRBV12-3 or TRBV12-4 and TRBJ2-5; a weak D match, TRBD2 (5 bases). The CDR3 runs 13 residues. V lost 6 bases, J lost 1 base, and 9 bases lay in between. The CDR3 DNA reads TGTGCCAGCAGACGCGGGCTCCAAGAGACCCAGTACTTC. Residues: CASRRGLQETQYF.

V usage is TRBV4-3 and J usage is TRBJ1-6; D is unclear. CDR1 and CDR2 from the germline V gene are LGHNA and YSLEER. Trimming cost V 0 bases and J 0 bases, with 9 bases left between them. The CDR3 runs 17 residues. The CDR3 coding sequence is TGCGCCAGCAGCCAAGACGCAGTCACCTCCTATAATTCACCCCTCCACTTT. Residues: CASSQDAVTSYNSPLHF.

The V call is TRBV4-2, the J call TRBJ2-7; 8 nucleotides line up with TRBD2. The CDR3 contains 16 residues. Per germline, CDR1 LGHNA and CDR2 YNFKEQ. With 0 bases clipped from V and 6 bases from J, the junction kept 10 bases outside the gene matches. The CDR3 sequence: CASSQDKGLVYAEQYF. The CDR3 DNA sequence: TGTGCCAGCAGCCAAGACAAGGGACTAGTTTATGCCGAGCAGTACTTC.

The chain is built from TRBV24-1 and TRBJ1-2; TRBD1 might be the D (5 bases). The CDR3 contains 13 residues. Germline CDR1 and CDR2: KGHDR and SFDVKD. The V and J ends lost 5 bases and 7 bases respectively, with 13 bases between them. CDR3 region: CATSAVIGAGYTF. CDR3 nucleotide sequence: TGTGCCACCAGTGCGGTGATTGGGGCTGGCTACACCTTC.

The chain has TRBV5-1 and TRBJ1-3; 7 nucleotides line up with TRBD1. V lost 1 base to trimming and J lost 1 base; unmatched junction nucleotides: 11. CDR1 is SGHRS, CDR2 YFSETQ, per germline. The CDR3 is made up of 18 amino acids. The chain's CDR3 is CASSLLSSGQYSGNTIYF. CDR3 nucleotides: TGCGCCAGCAGCTTGCTGAGCTCGGGACAGTATTCTGGAAACACCATATATTTT.

V is TRBV5-4 and J is TRBJ2-7; 8 bases fit TRBD1. Germline V lookup: CDR1 SGHNT, CDR2 YYREEE (reference sequence). The trim removed 2 bases at V and 3 bases at J, leaving 4 bases unmatched. The CDR3 sequence is 14 residues long. CDR3 nucleotides: TGTGCCAGCAGCTTACAGGGGGTCAGCTACGAGCAGTACTTC. This gives the protein CASSLQGVSYEQYF.

This clone appeared a single time. The rearrangement links TRBV6-5 to TRBJ2-7; D perhaps matches TRBD2 (5 bases). CDR3 length: 14 amino acids. Between the trimmed V and J ends, which lost 0 bases and 6 bases, there was a span of 12 bases. Germline V CDR1 and CDR2: MNHEY, SVGAGI. CDR3 sequence: CASSYSHGKGEQYF. CDR3 in DNA: TGTGCCAGCAGTTACTCGCACGGGAAAGGCGAGCAGTACTTC.

This chain links TRBV5-1 with TRBJ2-3; D possibly corresponds to TRBD1 (6 bases). The CDR3 runs 16 residues. V was cut by 0 bases and J by 2 bases, with 13 bases left in between. CDR1 is SGHRS and CDR2 is YFSETQ in the germline V gene. The DNA for the CDR3 is TGCGCCAGCAGCTTGGGGCAGGGGCAACCCACAGATACGCAGTATTTT. Residues: CASSLGQGQPTDTQYF.

The chain links TRBV6-1 to TRBJ1-1; no clear D gene. V was cut by 1 base and J by 5 bases, with 11 bases left in between. The CDR3 is 14 amino acids. CDR1 MNHNS and CDR2 SASEGT come from the germline V gene. The CDR3 region is CASSEGGPQTEAFF. As DNA, the CDR3 is TGTGCCAGCAGTGAAGGAGGTCCTCAGACTGAAGCTTTCTTT.

J is TRBJ1-2 and V is TRBV2; 7 nucleotides align to TRBD1. There are 16 residues in the CDR3. Germline values: CDR1 SNHLY, CDR2 FYNNEI. V shed 6 bases, J shed 2 bases, and the junction held 12 bases outside the gene matches. The CDR3 sequence is CASRLTSGQENYGYTF. The CDR3 DNA is TGTGCCAGCAGGCTTACCTCTGGACAGGAGAACTATGGCTACACCTTC.

The table lists this clone with a count of one. The chain is built from TRBV7-2 and TRBJ2-3; 7 bases fit TRBD2. The V gene end was trimmed by 1 base and the J gene end by 2 bases; junction bases not matched to a gene: 6. Germline CDR1 and CDR2: SGHTA and FQGNSA. The CDR3 is 16 amino acids. CDR3 loop: CASSLVASGTTDTQYF. For the CDR3, the DNA is TGTGCCAGCAGCTTAGTGGCTAGCGGAACCACAGATACGCAGTATTTT.

This clone was observed a handful of times. The chain has TRBV19 and TRBJ1-5, with 11 bases fitting TRBD1. Germline V gives CDR1 LNHDA, CDR2 SQIVND (reference sequence). This CDR3 has 14 residues. The trim removed 8 bases at V and 6 bases at J, leaving 6 bases unmatched. The CDR3 nucleotides are TGTGCCAGTTGGGGACAGGGGGATAGTCAGCCCCAGCATTTT. It encodes CASWGQGDSQPQHF. Based on the CDR3 plus reference TRBV19 and TRBJ1-5, the full variable domain is DGGITQSPKYLFRKEGQNVTLSCEQNLNHDAMYWYRQDPGQGLRLIYYSQIVNDFQKGDIAEGYSVSREKKESFPLTVTSAQKNPTAFYLCASWGQGDSQPQHFGDGTRLSIL.

This clone has only a few counts. The genes are TRBV11-3 and TRBJ1-6; 9 bases are shared with TRBD1. CDR1 is SGHNT and CDR2 is YENEEA in the germline V gene. CDR3 size: 17 residues. With 6 bases clipped from V and 10 bases from J, the junction kept 16 bases outside the gene matches. DNA of the CDR3: TGTGCCAGCAGTCCCCCCGCCTACAGGGGGCAAGGGTCACCCCTCCACTTT. Amino acids: CASSPPAYRGQGSPLHF.

The V and J genes are TRBV6-1 and TRBJ1-5; 7 bases align to TRBD1. The germline V gene encodes CDR1 MNHNS and CDR2 SASEGT. This CDR3 comprises 15 residues. The ends lost 3 bases at V and 4 bases at J; junction bases unmatched: 6. The CDR3 nucleotides read TGTGCCAGCAGTGAGCAGGACAGGATAAATCAGCCCCAGCATTTT. The encoded protein is CASSEQDRINQPQHF.

V gene TRBV11-3 combines with J gene TRBJ2-5, with 7 bases aligning to TRBD1. This CDR3 is built from 13 residues. V gave up 4 bases and J gave up 4 bases; unmatched junction bases: 3. CDR1 is SGHNT, CDR2 YENEEA, per germline. The CDR3 coding sequence is TGTGCCAGCAGCTCTTCAGGGGGAGAGACCCAGTACTTC. Protein product: CASSSSGGETQYF.